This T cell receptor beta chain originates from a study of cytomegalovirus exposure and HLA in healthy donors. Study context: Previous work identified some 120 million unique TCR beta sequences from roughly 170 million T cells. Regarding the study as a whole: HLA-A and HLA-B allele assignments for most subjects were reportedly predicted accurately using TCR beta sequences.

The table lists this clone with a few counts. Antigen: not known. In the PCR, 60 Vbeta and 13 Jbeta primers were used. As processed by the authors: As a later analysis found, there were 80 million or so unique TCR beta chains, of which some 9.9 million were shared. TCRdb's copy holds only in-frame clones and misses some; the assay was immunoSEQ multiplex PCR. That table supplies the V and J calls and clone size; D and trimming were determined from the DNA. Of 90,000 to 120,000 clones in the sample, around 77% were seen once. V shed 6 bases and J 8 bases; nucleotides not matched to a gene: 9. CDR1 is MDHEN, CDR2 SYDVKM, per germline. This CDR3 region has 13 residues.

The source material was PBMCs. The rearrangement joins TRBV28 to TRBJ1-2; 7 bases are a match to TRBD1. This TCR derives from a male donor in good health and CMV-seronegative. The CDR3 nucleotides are TGTGCCAGCAGCCGACAGGGAGGATTCGGCTACACCTTC. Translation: CASSRQGGFGYTF.